The 8 T cell receptor beta chains reported below all come from one sample, sequenced in a study of T cell repertoires in cytomegalovirus infection. MiXCR, applied by TCRdb to the reads, yields one record per CDR3 protein. The sample lists roughly 140,000 distinct CDR3 sequences, 23% occurring once. The sample taken for sequencing was PBMCs. The origin of the receptors is a human donor in good health (CMV status not recorded). Some clones in this sample may be carry-over from other donors' samples.

The chain carries TRBV7-3 and TRBJ1-1; D is ambiguous. V gave up 5 bases and J gave up 9 bases, with 13 bases separating them. Germline CDR1 and CDR2: SGHTA and FQGTGA. The CDR3 totals 12 residues. The CDR3 DNA reads as TGTGCCAGCAGCCCCGACGGGAGAAAAGCTTTCTTT. Translating gives CASSPDGRKAFF.

The table lists this clonotype with a few counts. The J gene is TRBJ2-7, the V gene TRBV20-1; no firm D call. Trimming stripped 3 bases from V and 5 bases from J, with 11 bases between. There are 12 residues in the CDR3. The germline gives CDR1 DFQATT, CDR2 SNEGSKA (reference sequence). CDR3 sequence reads: CSASRRYNEQYF. Written as DNA, the CDR3 is TGCAGTGCTAGCCGTAGATACAACGAGCAGTACTTC.

The chain has TRBV11-2 and TRBJ2-4; maybe TRBD2 (6 bases). The ends were cut back, 5 bases at V and 2 bases at J, with 13 bases in the middle. In germline, CDR1 is SGHAT, CDR2 FQNNGV. This CDR3 contains 15 residues. DNA of the CDR3: TGTGCCAGCAGCCCCCCGGAGGGTCCCAAAAACATTCAGTACTTC. This sequence encodes CASSPPEGPKNIQYF.

This clonotype was seen more than once but under ten times. The chain employs TRBV2 and TRBJ1-1; TRBD1 might be the D (5 bases). Germline V lookup: CDR1 SNHLY, CDR2 FYNNEI. The V gene lost 6 bases and the J gene lost 7 bases, with 21 bases spanning the gap. The length of the CDR3 is 15 residues. The CDR3 nucleotides are TGTGCCAGCAGCTCCGGGACGGGCGGGTTAGGTGAAGCTTTCTTT. This gives the protein CASSSGTGGLGEAFF. Looking up the rest from reference TRBV2 and TRBJ1-1 gives the full variable domain: EPEVTQTPSHQVTQMGQEVILRCVPISNHLYFYWYRQILGQKVEFLVSFYNNEISEKSEIFDDQFSVERPDGSNFTLKIRSTKLEDSAMYFCASSSGTGGLGEAFFGQGTRLTVV.

There are a few counts of this clonotype. The chain has TRBV2 and TRBJ2-5; 8 nucleotides line up with TRBD1. The CDR3 runs 15 residues. The V gene end was trimmed by 1 base and the J gene end by 4 bases; junction bases not matched to a gene: 5. Germline V gene sequence: CDR1 SNHLY, CDR2 FYNNEI. CDR3 DNA: TGTGCCAGCAGTGAAGGGGCAGGGGGCCGAGAGACCCAGTACTTC. Its translation is CASSEGAGGRETQYF.

The V call is TRBV7-6, the J call TRBJ2-3, with a weak D call TRBD2 (5 bases). The V end was cut by 5 bases, the J end by 13 bases, with 16 bases between. CDR1 and CDR2 (germline): SGHVS, FNYEAQ. The CDR3 has 12 amino acids. The CDR3 sequence: CASSRGNPREYF. The CDR3, as DNA: TGTGCCAGCAGCCGTGGGAACCCGCGGGAGTATTTT.

This clonotype came up a few times. This rearrangement joins TRBV10-3 to TRBJ1-1; D possibly corresponds to TRBD1 (6 bases). Per the germline V gene, CDR1 is ENHRY and CDR2 is SYGVKD. Trimming pared 11 bases from V and 1 base from J, leaving 11 bases between. This CDR3 spans 12 amino acids. The CDR3 sequence is CAVSTGNTEAFF. Here the CDR3 DNA reads TGTGCCGTCTCGACAGGGAACACTGAAGCTTTCTTT.

This clonotype came up a few times. CDR3 nucleotides: TGTGCCACCTACGTAGACAGGGATGTTGATGCGGGTTACGAGCAGTACTTC. Encoded protein: CATYVDRDVDAGYEQYF. V usage is TRBV2 and J usage is TRBJ2-7, with 7 nucleotides matching TRBD1. Germline V gives CDR1 SNHLY, CDR2 FYNNEI. The CDR3 is 17 residues long. V shed 10 bases and J 4 bases; nucleotides not matched to a gene: 22.